Following are 20 T cell receptor beta chains from one sample sequenced in a study of cytomegalovirus exposure and HLA in healthy donors. The PCR employed 60 Vbeta primers together with 13 Jbeta primers. The protocol was immunoSEQ multiplex PCR, while the TCRdb copy is restricted to in-frame clones and leaves out a portion. Of 85,000 to 100,000 clones listed, 75% to 85% are singletons. Sequenced: PBMCs. The receptors here all came from a male donor in good health and CMV-seropositive.

The V gene is TRBV6-5, the J gene TRBJ2-2, with 8 bases fitting TRBD1. The germline gives CDR1 MNHEY, CDR2 SVGAGI. This CDR3 contains 15 residues. Unmatched junction bases numbered 3, after V lost 0 bases and J lost 6 bases. CDR3 protein: CASSYSPGGPGELFF. In nucleotides, the CDR3 is TGTGCCAGCAGTTACTCCCCAGGGGGCCCCGGGGAGCTGTTTTTT.

This clone showed up just once. The rearrangement links TRBV27 to TRBJ1-1, with D perhaps matching TRBD1 (6 bases). This CDR3 contains 12 residues. Germline lookup yields CDR1 MNHEY and CDR2 SMNVEV (reference sequence). The V end was cut by 8 bases, the J end by 0 bases, with 7 bases between. The CDR3 spells CASRTVNTEAFF. The DNA of the CDR3 is TGTGCCAGCCGGACAGTGAACACTGAAGCTTTCTTT.

This clone has a single count. This chain uses TRBV30 with TRBJ2-7; 8 nucleotides match TRBD1. CDR1 and CDR2 (germline): GTSNPN, SVGIG (reference sequence). J gave up 2 bases and V 3 bases, and 6 bases lay outside the gene matches. The CDR3 totals 14 residues. The CDR3 reads CAWSSTGETYEQYF. The CDR3 DNA reads TGTGCCTGGAGCTCGACAGGGGAAACCTACGAGCAGTACTTC.

The V call is TRBV29-1, the J call TRBJ2-5, with 10 bases that match TRBD1. Germline CDR1 SQVTM, CDR2 ANQGSEA. V lost 2 bases, J lost 5 bases, and 8 bases stayed unmatched. The CDR3 is made up of 15 amino acids. The CDR3 protein is CSVESGTGVAETQYF. The CDR3 DNA is TGCAGCGTTGAAAGTGGGACAGGGGTGGCGGAGACCCAGTACTTC.

This chain uses TRBV7-3 with TRBJ2-5, with 9 bases identical to TRBD1. CDR1 SGHTA and CDR2 FQGTGA come from the germline V gene. The CDR3 has 15 amino acids. V dropped 4 bases and J dropped 4; count of bases not matched to a gene: 7. The CDR3 DNA follows: TGTGCCAGCAGCTCACGGACAGGGGTGAGAGAGACCCAGTACTTC. Translating it yields CASSSRTGVRETQYF.

This clone was counted a single time. The chain carries TRBV19 and TRBJ1-5; 7 positions match TRBD1. Germline trimming cut 5 bases from V and 0 bases from J; bases unmatched to any gene: 4. This CDR3 has 15 residues. The V gene's germline CDR1 is LNHDA and CDR2 SQIVND (reference sequence). This CDR3 is CASSGTDHSNQPQHF. CDR3 coding DNA: TGTGCCAGTAGTGGGACAGACCATAGCAATCAGCCCCAGCATTTT.

The chain has TRBV4-3 and TRBJ1-1; weak D call: TRBD1 (5 bases). The germline V gene encodes CDR1 LGHNA and CDR2 YSLEER. This CDR3 has 15 residues. Trimming took off 1 base at V and 2 bases at J, with 11 bases between the two ends. CDR3 in amino acids: CASSQALTENTEAFF. CDR3 sequence (DNA): TGCGCCAGCAGCCAAGCCCTGACAGAAAACACTGAAGCTTTCTTT.

The chain carries TRBV18 and TRBJ1-1; D is possibly TRBD1 (5 bases). Germline V CDR1 and CDR2: KGHSH, LQKENI. Trimming stripped 4 bases from V and 1 base from J, with 7 bases between. This CDR3 has 13 residues. The CDR3 loop is CASSRDRNTEAFF. In nucleotides, the CDR3 is TGTGCCAGCTCACGTGACAGGAACACTGAAGCTTTCTTT.

This CDR3 is CASSQQGGTGELFF. The CDR3 DNA follows: TGCGCCAGCAGCCAACAGGGTGGCACCGGGGAGCTGTTTTTT. The genes are TRBV4-1 and TRBJ2-2; the D gene is possibly TRBD1 (5 bases). Germline lookup yields CDR1 MGHRA and CDR2 YSYEKL. Trimming took 2 bases from V and 4 from J, leaving 8 bases between them. This CDR3 has 14 amino acids.

The chain links TRBV30 to TRBJ1-5, with 8 nucleotides matching TRBD1. Germline CDR1 GTSNPN, CDR2 SVGIG (reference sequence). The CDR3 totals 13 residues. Unmatched junction bases numbered 8, after V lost 7 bases and J lost 6 bases. The CDR3 sequence is CASTTGEGQPQHF. DNA of the CDR3: TGTGCCTCGACGACAGGGGAGGGTCAGCCCCAGCATTTT. Filled out from reference TRBV30 and TRBJ1-5, the complete variable domain reads SQTIHQWPATLVQPVGSPLSLECTVEGTSNPNLYWYRQAAGRGLQLLFYSVGIGQISSEVPQNLSASRPQDRQFILSSKKLLLSDSGFYLCASTTGEGQPQHFGDGTRLSIL.

Concerning this clone: The junction differs from germline at one of its ends, possibly a read error. The chain carries TRBV7-7 and TRBJ2-3, with 9 bases matching TRBD2. CDR1 SSHAT and CDR2 FNYEAQ come from the germline V gene (reference sequence). The CDR3 runs to 15 residues. The DNA of the CDR3 is TGTGCTAGCAGCTTACGCGGGGGGGTCACAGATACGCAGTATTTT. This gives the protein CASSLRGGVTDTQYF. The full variable domain, rest sourced from reference TRBV7-7 and TRBJ2-3, is GAGVSQSPRYKVTKRGQDVTLRCDPISSHATLYWYQQALGQGPEFLTYFNYEAQPDKSGLPSDRFSAERPEGSISTLTIQRTEQRDSAMYRCASSLRGGVTDTQYFGPGTRLTVL.

This clone was found once. This chain connects TRBV9 to TRBJ2-1; 11 positions match TRBD2. CDR3 size: 16 residues. Trimming cost V 0 bases and J 7 bases; bases outside gene matches: 6. Germline V gene lookup returns CDR1 SGDLS and CDR2 YYNGEE. The CDR3 is CASSVDLAGGRNEQFF. The CDR3 DNA reads as TGTGCCAGCAGCGTAGATCTAGCGGGGGGCCGGAATGAGCAGTTCTTC.

V and J are TRBV6-5 and TRBJ1-3; D gene unclear. CDR1 and CDR2 from the germline V gene are MNHEY and SVGAGI. The CDR3 sequence is 11 residues long. Trimming left V 4 bases short and J 12 bases short, with 10 bases between. CDR3 nucleotide sequence: TGTGCCAGCAGTTCGCAGACTGTCATATATTTT. Encoded protein: CASSSQTVIYF.

The V and J genes are TRBV7-3 and TRBJ2-3, with 12 bases that match TRBD2. Germline V lookup: CDR1 SGHTA, CDR2 FQGTGA. Trimming removed 3 bases from V and 3 bases from J; junction bases left unmatched: 1. This CDR3 has 15 residues. The CDR3 bases are TGTGCCAGCAGCTTGACTAGCGGGGGAACAGATACGCAGTATTTT. This codes for CASSLTSGGTDTQYF.

The genes are TRBV6-5 and TRBJ2-7, with TRBD1 identical over 9 bases. The germline gives CDR1 MNHEY, CDR2 SVGAGI. The V segment lost 0 bases and the J segment 3 bases; nucleotides outside the gene matches: 3. The CDR3 covers 15 residues. The CDR3 DNA is TGTGCCAGCAGTTACTCCGGGACAGGGCACTACGAGCAGTACTTC. This gives the protein CASSYSGTGHYEQYF.

The CDR3 loop reads CALFRPNGDTQYF. The CDR3 DNA follows: TGTGCCCTCTTCCGACCTAACGGGGATACGCAGTATTTT. J is TRBJ2-3 and V is TRBV30; no clear D gene. The ends were cut back, 8 bases at V and 6 bases at J, with 18 bases in the middle. The germline gives CDR1 GTSNPN, CDR2 SVGIG (reference sequence). The CDR3 is 13 amino acids.

This clone appeared a few times. This chain joins TRBV19 and TRBJ2-1; 9 nucleotides match TRBD1. The ends lost 9 bases at V and 3 bases at J; junction bases unmatched: 3. This CDR3 has 13 amino acids. Germline lookup yields CDR1 LNHDA and CDR2 SQIVND (reference sequence). CDR3 amino acids: CASGQGHYNEQFF. CDR3 in DNA: TGTGCCAGCGGACAGGGGCACTACAATGAGCAGTTCTTC. The whole variable domain, filled in from reference TRBV19 and TRBJ2-1, reads DGGITQSPKYLFRKEGQNVTLSCEQNLNHDAMYWYRQDPGQGLRLIYYSQIVNDFQKGDIAEGYSVSREKKESFPLTVTSAQKNPTAFYLCASGQGHYNEQFFGPGTRLTVL.

V gene TRBV5-4 combines with J gene TRBJ1-5; D is undetermined. Germline CDR1 SGHNT, CDR2 YYREEE (reference sequence). Between the trimmed V and J ends, which lost 5 bases and 5 bases, there was a span of 14 bases. This CDR3 is 14 amino acids long. The CDR3: CASSALPGDQPQHF. The CDR3 DNA follows: TGTGCCAGCAGTGCCCTCCCCGGGGATCAGCCCCAGCATTTT.

This clone showed up just once. The chain carries TRBV5-1 and TRBJ1-1; D may be TRBD1 (5 bases). Germline loops: CDR1 SGHRS, CDR2 YFSETQ. V gave up 3 bases and J gave up 2 bases, with 11 bases separating them. The CDR3 has 14 residues. CDR3 sequence: CASSYQTGNTEAFF. The DNA of the CDR3 is TGCGCCAGCAGCTATCAAACAGGCAACACTGAAGCTTTCTTT.

The V and J genes are TRBV4-3 and TRBJ1-5, with a tentative D call TRBD1 (5 bases). Germline-derived CDR1 and CDR2 are LGHNA and YSLEER. Trimming stripped 0 bases from V and 4 bases from J, with 10 bases between. The CDR3 has 15 amino acids. The CDR3, as DNA: TGCGCCAGCAGCCAAGATGGGCAGGGAAATCAGCCCCAGCATTTT. Its protein product is CASSQDGQGNQPQHF.